This TCR beta chain is drawn from a study of T cell repertoires in cytomegalovirus infection (dated by TCRdb to about 2019). Study-wide context: Alongside well-studied HLA-B-restricted epitopes, the peptide stimulations were aimed at recently identified HLA-C-restricted CMV epitopes, whose presentation resists viral immunomodulation. Donor HLA type was relevant to the analysis, as public TCR beta signatures indicated carriage of CMV infection together with the matching HLA type.

Paper-wide results and their limitations: Cumulative frequency of public TCR beta family members discriminated carriers of CMV infection plus the relevant HLA type in this cohort and an independent 352-donor cohort. The ex vivo response was dominated by HLA-C-restricted CMV-specific TCR beta clonotypes, which also provided the single most frequent clonotype in two of eight donors.

A distance of 13 bases separates the germline ends of V and J, which lose 10 bases and 0 bases respectively. Sequences MDHEN (CDR1) and SYDVKM (CDR2) are obtained from the germline V gene. Inclusive of the bounding cysteine and phenylalanine, the CDR3 is 14 residues long. CDR3 DNA is the only sequence kept; it has 42 bases, read in frame from the first base. The treatment or condition label here, explained by the study, means: in vitro stimulation with specific CMV peptide epitopes to enrich CMV-specific T cells. The sequencer listed for this sample is Illumina HiSeq 1500. TCRdb reworked the public reads: Q25 trimming with fastp, MiXCR clone assembly, productive beta chains retained. Here each entry gathers all rows of one CDR3 protein and keeps the most common genes and DNA. The sample includes a few hundred thousand distinct CDR3 sequences, with roughly 25% observed a single time. The ten largest clones add up to about an eighth of the sample.

This clonotype appeared a few times. The antigen this receptor binds is unknown. Base-call qualities are not available, and no considerably larger clone is one nucleotide away. The sequence came from a human donor in good health (CMV status not recorded). Some clones in this sample may be carry-over from other donors' samples. In this chain, TRBV28 is recombined with TRBJ2-1, with no confidently assigned D gene. Material: cultured PBMCs, obtained from culture after CMV antigen stimulation. The nucleotide sequence reads as follows: TGTGCCACTACGACATTCAACTCCTACAATGAGCAGTTCTTC. The encoded protein is CATTTFNSYNEQFF.